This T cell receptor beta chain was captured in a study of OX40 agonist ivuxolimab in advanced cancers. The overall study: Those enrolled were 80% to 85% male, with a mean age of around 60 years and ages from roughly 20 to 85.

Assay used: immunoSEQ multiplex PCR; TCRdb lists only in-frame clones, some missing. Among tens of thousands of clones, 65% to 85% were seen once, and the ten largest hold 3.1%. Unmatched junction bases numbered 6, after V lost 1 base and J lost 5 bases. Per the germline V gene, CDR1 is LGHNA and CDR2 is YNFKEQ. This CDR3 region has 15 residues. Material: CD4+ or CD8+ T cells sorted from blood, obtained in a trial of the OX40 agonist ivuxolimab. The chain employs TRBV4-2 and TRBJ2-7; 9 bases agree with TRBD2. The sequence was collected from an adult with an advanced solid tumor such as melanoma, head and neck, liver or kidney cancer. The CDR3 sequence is CASSQAGSGSHEQYF. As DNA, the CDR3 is TGTGCCAGCAGCCAAGCGGGTAGCGGGAGCCACGAGCAGTACTTC.